The 17 T cell receptor beta chains listed next were all sequenced from one sample in a study of T cell changes during pregnancy in multiple sclerosis. Generated by immunoSEQ multiplex PCR, the TCRdb table keeps only in-frame clones and is missing some. The table includes about 88,000 clones, under 95% detected once. Sequencing used peripheral blood, obtained in the first trimester of pregnancy. These receptors were collected from a female donor with multiple sclerosis, enrolled in a pregnancy study.

The chain links TRBV11-1 to TRBJ2-3; 7 bases fit TRBD1. Germline values: CDR1 SGHAT, CDR2 FQDESV (reference sequence). CDR3 length equals 16 residues. V was pared by 1 base and J by 2 bases, with 6 bases of the junction left unmatched. CDR3 DNA sequence: TGTGCCAGCAGCTTAGACCGGGACAGACTCACAGATACGCAGTATTTT. Its protein is CASSLDRDRLTDTQYF.

Written as DNA, the CDR3 is TGTGCCAGCAGCCCCGAGGCCCACGAGCAGTACTTC. Translated: CASSPEAHEQYF. The chain recombines TRBV7-9 with TRBJ2-7, with D unresolved. V lost 5 bases to trimming and J lost 5 bases, with 10 bases between them. This CDR3 spans 12 amino acids. Germline assignment: CDR1 SEHNR and CDR2 FQNEAQ (reference sequence). The full variable domain, in which reference TRBV7-9 and TRBJ2-7 provide the parts outside the CDR3, is DTGVSQNPRHKITKRGQNVTFRCDPISEHNRLYWYRQTLGQGPEFLTYFQNEAQLEKSRLLSDRFSAERPKGSFSTLEIQRTEQGDSAMYLCASSPEAHEQYFGPGTRLTVT.

This chain links TRBV7-2 with TRBJ2-2; D is perhaps TRBD1 (6 bases). The CDR3 totals 15 residues. CDR1 SGHTA and CDR2 FQGNSA come from the germline V gene. V was cut by 6 bases and J by 0 bases, with 11 bases left in between. This CDR3 is CASSRDTSNTGELFF. The CDR3 DNA is TGTGCCAGCAGTAGGGACACTTCGAACACCGGGGAGCTGTTTTTT.

The chain combines TRBV11-1 with TRBJ2-5; TRBD2 agrees at 14 bases. Germline trimming cut 3 bases from V and 10 bases from J; bases unmatched to any gene: 10. The CDR3 runs 16 residues. Germline CDR1 reads SGHAT; CDR2 reads FQDESV (reference sequence). In DNA, the CDR3 is TGTGCCAGCAGCTTGCGTCCCGGGACTAGCGGGAGCAACCAGTACTTC. Protein: CASSLRPGTSGSNQYF.

The chain links TRBV11-2 to TRBJ2-7, with TRBD2 matching over 7 bases. CDR1 and CDR2 from the germline V gene are SGHAT and FQNNGV. This CDR3 region has 14 residues. Trimming at V came to 4 bases and at J to 7 bases, leaving 10 bases not matched to a gene. CDR3 loop: CASSSSGWGGEQYF. CDR3 DNA sequence: TGTGCCAGCAGCTCCTCCGGGTGGGGGGGTGAGCAGTACTTC.

The V gene is TRBV5-8, the J gene TRBJ1-1; D unclear. CDR3 length: 14 residues. In germline, CDR1 is SGHTS, CDR2 YDEGEE. Trimming took 1 base from V and 1 from J, leaving 8 bases between them. Here the CDR3 reads CASSLTARNTEAFF. The CDR3 nucleotides are TGTGCCAGCAGCTTGACAGCACGGAACACTGAAGCTTTCTTT.

The J gene is TRBJ1-1, the V gene TRBV5-6, with D possibly matching TRBD1 (5 bases). Germline V gene lookup returns CDR1 SGHDT and CDR2 YYEEEE. V was cut by 6 bases and J by 1 base, with 19 bases left in between. The CDR3 covers 16 residues. CDR3: CASTRPRAGRNTEAFF. The CDR3 DNA reads TGTGCCAGCACCCGACCCAGGGCGGGGAGGAACACTGAAGCTTTCTTT.

The genes are TRBV5-6 and TRBJ1-1; 7 bases are shared with TRBD1. The CDR3 has 13 amino acids. Germline CDR1 is SGHDT and CDR2 is YYEEEE. V shed 4 bases and J 3 bases; nucleotides not matched to a gene: 3. CDR3 residues: CASSTDRDTEAFF. The CDR3 nucleotides read TGTGCCAGCAGCACCGACAGGGACACTGAAGCTTTCTTT. The whole variable domain, remainder taken from reference TRBV5-6 and TRBJ1-1, is DAGVTQSPTHLIKTRGQQVTLRCSPKSGHDTVSWYQQALGQGPQFIFQYYEEEERQRGNFPDRFSGHQFPNYSSELNVNALLLGDSALYLCASSTDRDTEAFFGQGTRLTVV.

The V call is TRBV27, the J call TRBJ2-7; 10 bases fit TRBD2. Germline V gives CDR1 MNHEY, CDR2 SMNVEV (reference sequence). Trimming took 0 bases from V and 2 from J; bases not matched to a gene: 4. There are 16 residues in the CDR3. CDR3 nucleotide sequence: TGTGCCAGCAGTTTATCCCCAGCGGGAGGGACCTACGAGCAGTACTTC. It translates to CASSLSPAGGTYEQYF.

The chain has TRBV2 and TRBJ2-3; D unclear. V lost 7 bases and J lost 4, with 12 bases in between. Germline-derived CDR1 and CDR2 are SNHLY and FYNNEI. The CDR3 has 13 residues. DNA for the CDR3: TGTGCCAGCACCACGCACAGAGCAGATACGCAGTATTTT. This gives the protein CASTTHRADTQYF.

This chain links TRBV5-1 with TRBJ2-3, with D maybe TRBD2 (6 bases). The germline V gene has CDR1 SGHRS and CDR2 YFSETQ. The germline V and J ends were trimmed by 4 bases and 3 bases, with 21 bases remaining between them. CDR3 length: 17 amino acids. As DNA, the CDR3 is TGCGCCAGCAGCGCCTCTGCCCGCGGAGGGCGTACAGATACGCAGTATTTT. This codes for CASSASARGGRTDTQYF.

The CDR3 reads CASSEGDYGYTF. CDR3 sequence (DNA): TGCGCCAGCAGTGAAGGGGACTATGGCTACACCTTC. The J gene is TRBJ1-2, the V gene TRBV10-1; weak D call: TRBD1 (5 bases). The germline V and J ends were trimmed by 3 bases and 3 bases, with 5 bases remaining between them. Germline-derived CDR1 and CDR2 are WNHNN and SYGVQD (reference sequence). There are 12 residues in the CDR3.

This sequence joins TRBV9 and TRBJ2-1, with 13 bases lining up with TRBD2. The V and J ends lost 5 bases and 4 bases, in that order; junction bases with no gene match: 9. CDR1 is SGDLS and CDR2 is YYNGEE in the germline V gene. The length of the CDR3 is 17 residues. In DNA form, the CDR3 reads TGTGCCAGCAGTAGGGGGACTAGCGGGATAGGATACAATGAGCAGTTCTTC. Its translation is CASSRGTSGIGYNEQFF. The full variable domain, with the rest looked up from reference TRBV9 and TRBJ2-1, is DSGVTQTPKHLITATGQRVTLRCSPRSGDLSVYWYQQSLDQGLQFLIQYYNGEERAKGNILERFSAQQFPDLHSELNLSSLELGDSALYFCASSRGTSGIGYNEQFFGPGTRLTVL.

The chain carries TRBV5-1 and TRBJ1-1; 7 bases line up with TRBD1. The CDR3 covers 14 residues. Losses at the gene ends were 2 bases for V and 6 bases for J; bases not matched to a gene: 7. Per the germline V gene, CDR1 is SGHRS and CDR2 is YFSETQ. The CDR3 here is CASSLQTGRAEAFF. The CDR3 bases are TGCGCCAGCAGCTTACAGACAGGGCGGGCTGAAGCTTTCTTT.

J is TRBJ2-1 and V is TRBV27; 9 bases match TRBD2. V shed 6 bases, J shed 0 bases, and the junction held 6 bases outside the gene matches. The length of the CDR3 is 16 residues. CDR1 and CDR2 from the germline V gene are MNHEY and SMNVEV (reference sequence). CDR3 amino acids: CASRENSGSSYNEQFF. The CDR3 coding sequence is TGTGCCAGCAGAGAGAATAGCGGGAGCTCCTACAATGAGCAGTTCTTC.

The rearrangement joins TRBV2 to TRBJ2-1; 8 bases fit TRBD2. Trimming at V came to 7 bases and at J to 0 bases, leaving 2 bases not matched to a gene. CDR1 and CDR2 from the germline V gene are SNHLY and FYNNEI. The CDR3 is 14 residues long. CDR3 in DNA: TGTGCCAGCAAGCGGGGGCGCTCCTACAATGAGCAGTTCTTC. Protein sequence: CASKRGRSYNEQFF.

This chain uses TRBV2 with TRBJ1-5, with D perhaps TRBD1 (6 bases). The CDR3 is 15 residues long. V dropped 4 bases and J dropped 0 bases, with 10 bases sitting between them. Germline assignment: CDR1 SNHLY and CDR2 FYNNEI. Here the CDR3 DNA reads TGTGCCAGCAGTGCAGGGGCCGCTAGCAATCAGCCCCAGCATTTT. Its translation: CASSAGAASNQPQHF. Full variable domain (rest looked up from reference TRBV2 and TRBJ1-5): EPEVTQTPSHQVTQMGQEVILRCVPISNHLYFYWYRQILGQKVEFLVSFYNNEISEKSEIFDDQFSVERPDGSNFTLKIRSTKLEDSAMYFCASSAGAASNQPQHFGDGTRLSIL.